Listed here are 15 T cell receptor beta chains from one sample, sequenced in a study of T cell repertoires in aging, cancer and after chemotherapy. TRB rearrangements spanning V, D and J were amplified using mixed TRB-A/B primers. TCRdb recomputed calls from the multiplex PCR reads with MiXCR, one row per CDR3 protein. The repertoire consists of roughly 7,000 distinct CDR3 sequences, with less than 45% occurring once and the leading ten covering more than 13%. The template was genomic DNA from peripheral blood, not RNA. Source material: blood. These receptor sequences come from a human donor in good health.

In this sample, this clonotype turned up a few times. CDR3 residues: CSAIAGASTDTQYF. The CDR3 nucleotides are TGCAGTGCAATAGCGGGGGCCAGCACAGATACGCAGTATTTT. This rearrangement joins TRBV20-1 to TRBJ2-3, with 9 nucleotides matching TRBD2. CDR1 DFQATT and CDR2 SNEGSKA come from the germline V gene (reference sequence). V lost 6 bases to trimming and J lost 0 bases; unmatched junction nucleotides: 4. The CDR3 contains 14 residues.

The rearrangement joins TRBV11-2 to TRBJ2-5; 10 bases align to TRBD2. Trimming at V came to 5 bases and at J to 4 bases, leaving 7 bases not matched to a gene. This CDR3 is 15 amino acids long. Germline V CDR1 and CDR2: SGHAT, FQNNGV. The CDR3 nucleotides are TGTGCCAGCAGCATCGCCTGGACTAGCGGAGAGACCCAGTACTTC. It encodes CASSIAWTSGETQYF.

This rearrangement joins TRBV6-2 or TRBV6-3 to TRBJ2-2; D is unclear. In germline, CDR1 is MNHEY, CDR2 SVGEGT. V was pared by 6 bases and J by 3 bases, with 11 bases between. CDR3 length: 14 amino acids. Here the CDR3 DNA reads TGTGCCAGCAGCCCCGGGTCGGACACCGGGGAGCTGTTTTTT. It specifies CASSPGSDTGELFF.

This chain uses TRBV10-3 with TRBJ2-3; D is uncertain. Germline V gene lookup returns CDR1 ENHRY and CDR2 SYGVKD. The CDR3 loop spans 15 amino acids. Trimming pared 10 bases from V and 0 bases from J, leaving 17 bases between. The CDR3 DNA reads as TGTGCCAGCAGCGAAGGACCAACTAGCACAGATACGCAGTATTTT. Translation gives CASSEGPTSTDTQYF.

This clonotype is a singleton in its sample. The V gene is TRBV7-9, the J gene TRBJ1-3; possible D gene TRBD1, 5 bases. The V and J ends lost 7 bases and 8 bases respectively, with 9 bases between them. The CDR3 covers 11 residues. Looked up from germline, CDR1 is SEHNR and CDR2 is FQNEAQ (reference sequence). The CDR3 DNA is TGTGCCAGCACCCTCAGGGACACCATATATTTT. The encoded protein is CASTLRDTIYF.

In DNA, the CDR3 is TGTGCCAGCAGCACCGACAGGGAGCAGTACTTC. This gives the protein CASSTDREQYF. The chain carries TRBV7-4 and TRBJ2-7, with D tentatively TRBD1 (6 bases). The CDR3 is 11 residues long. The germline V and J ends were trimmed by 5 bases and 7 bases, with 9 bases remaining between them. The germline CDR1 and CDR2 sequences are SGHVT and SQSDAQ.

This chain links TRBV7-9 with TRBJ2-1; 9 nucleotides line up with TRBD1. The V and J ends lost 4 bases and 4 bases, in that order; junction bases with no gene match: 8. The germline V gene has CDR1 SEHNR and CDR2 FQNEAQ (reference sequence). CDR3 length equals 16 residues. The CDR3 bases are TGTGCCAGCAGCTCTCGGACAGGGGCCCATTACAATGAGCAGTTCTTC. Translating it yields CASSSRTGAHYNEQFF.

This clonotype is termed medium-sized (0.01 to 0.1%). One junction end disagrees with the germline gene, perhaps due to a read error. CDR3: CASSKEGSQFF. The CDR3, as DNA: TGTGCCAGCAGCAAAGAGGGGTCGCAGTTCTTC. The chain couples TRBV4-2 to TRBJ2-1; D tentatively reads TRBD1 or TRBD2 (5 bases each). This CDR3 contains 11 residues. Germline V gene lookup returns CDR1 LGHNA and CDR2 YNFKEQ.

This chain uses TRBV7-6 with TRBJ2-3; no definite D call. V lost 5 bases and J lost 2, with 20 bases in between. The CDR3 consists of 17 residues. In germline, CDR1 is SGHVS, CDR2 FNYEAQ. CDR3 DNA sequence: TGTGCCAGCAGCCCTTTAGGGCAGCAATCAATCACAGATACGCAGTATTTT. It codes for CASSPLGQQSITDTQYF. Complete variable domain (other parts from reference TRBV7-6 and TRBJ2-3): GAGVSQSPRYKVTKRGQDVALRCDPISGHVSLYWYRQALGQGPEFLTYFNYEAQQDKSGLPNDRFSAERPEGSISTLTIQRTEQRDSAMYRCASSPLGQQSITDTQYFGPGTRLTVL.

This clonotype was found a few times. The chain combines TRBV19 with TRBJ2-3; 7 positions match TRBD2. From germline, CDR1 is LNHDA and CDR2 SQIVND (reference sequence). Trimming at V came to 3 bases and at J to 2 bases, leaving 11 bases not matched to a gene. CDR3 length equals 17 residues. The DNA of the CDR3 is TGTGCCAGTAGTATTAGGGTGTCGGGGGGATACACAGATACGCAGTATTTT. Protein: CASSIRVSGGYTDTQYF.

This chain links TRBV4-3 with TRBJ1-4, with D hard to call. The CDR3 totals 15 residues. With 0 bases removed from V and 5 bases from J, the gap between germline ends came to 10 bases. The germline CDR1 and CDR2 sequences are LGHNA and YSLEER. CDR3 sequence: CASSQDWAGNEKLFF. CDR3 DNA sequence: TGCGCCAGCAGCCAAGATTGGGCGGGGAATGAAAAACTGTTTTTT.

This clonotype is a singleton in its sample. The V gene is TRBV5-6, the J gene TRBJ2-3; 9 nucleotides align to TRBD2. Trimming removed 2 bases from V and 4 bases from J; junction bases left unmatched: 5. This CDR3 contains 15 residues. The germline V gene encodes CDR1 SGHDT and CDR2 YYEEEE. The CDR3 DNA reads as TGTGCCAGCAGCTTTCGGCGGGGGGGGTCAGATACGCAGTATTTT. Amino acids: CASSFRRGGSDTQYF.

The chain employs TRBV12-3 or TRBV12-4 and TRBJ1-2, with TRBD1 identical over 10 bases. CDR3 length equals 14 residues. Losses at the gene ends were 4 bases for V and 8 bases for J; bases not matched to a gene: 7. Here the CDR3 reads CASSSGTGEVGYTF. DNA for the CDR3: TGTGCCAGCAGTTCCGGGACAGGGGAGGTGGGCTACACCTTC.

This clonotype was seen a few times. V usage is TRBV15 and J usage is TRBJ2-5; no clear D. The CDR3 sequence is 17 residues long. With 6 bases removed from V and 5 bases from J, the gap between germline ends came to 25 bases. CDR1 and CDR2 (germline): LNHNV, YYDKDF (reference sequence). CDR3 residues: CATRSNLGQASRETQYF. Written as DNA, the CDR3 is TGTGCCACCAGATCTAATCTCGGGCAGGCCAGCAGGGAGACCCAGTACTTC.

Comments on this clonotype: One end of the junction is discordant with germline, which a read error may explain. The rearrangement uses TRBV6-6 and TRBJ1-1; D is perhaps TRBD1 (5 bases). The CDR3 covers 15 residues. Germline values: CDR1 MNHNY, CDR2 SVGAGI (reference sequence). In nucleotides, the CDR3 is TGTGCCAGCAGTTACGGGACCGGGAAGGCCACTGAAGTTTTCTTT. This sequence encodes CASSYGTGKATEVFF.